The clone carrying this T cell receptor beta chain was detected ten times or more. Its antigen remains unidentified. 5'RACE template switching added a universal primer site and UMIs to TCR cDNA. MiXCR, run by TCRdb on the 5' RACE reads, gives a single entry per CDR3 protein. The profile shows about 220,000 distinct CDR3 sequences, around 6.7% of them singletons. This specimen comes from a study of T cells after yellow fever vaccination. Study-level background: Libraries from low-cell-number fractions were prepared with the SMART-Seq v4 Ultra Low Input RNA kit.

Study-level findings and limits: Abundant clonotypes from the bulk population could contaminate FACS-sorted repertoires. The booster saw the reappearance of most primary-vaccination clones (about 95% CD4, 88% CD8).

Sequenced material: CD4+ T cells sorted from PBMCs, taken on the day of the yellow fever booster vaccination. The sequence was collected from a man younger than 45 who received the YFV17D yellow fever vaccine.

The CDR3 sequence: CASSVGGPAYEQYF. As DNA, the CDR3 is TGCGCCAGCAGTGTGGGGGGCCCTGCCTACGAGCAGTACTTC. The gene calls are TRBV10-2 and TRBJ2-7, with D tentatively TRBD1 or TRBD2 (6 bases each). The CDR3 spans 14 residues. V shed 4 bases and J shed 2 bases, with 12 bases lying between them. From germline, CDR1 is WSHSY and CDR2 SAAADI.